This T cell receptor (beta chain) was profiled in a study of blood T cell repertoires in COVID-19. Overall study: Donors in the United States, Italy and Spain gave samples during acute or convalescent COVID-19. Sample material is recorded as cDNA or gDNA derived from T cells, B-cell-depleted T cells, or PBMCs.

Participants' reported clinical history set cohort assignment. Germline V gives CDR1 SGHVS, CDR2 FNYEAQ. The CDR3 consists of 16 residues. Trimming removed 3 bases from V and 7 bases from J; junction bases left unmatched: 6. In the original workflow: From reference gene primer amplification, estimates of nucleated cell counts were derived. The data were produced by immunoSEQ multiplex PCR, yet TCRdb's version contains in-frame clones alone and is incomplete. The V and J calls and clone size were taken over from that table, and D and trimming were inferred from the DNA. The sample holds 280,000 or so clones, around nine tenths seen once.

This chain connects TRBV7-6 to TRBJ2-1, with 13 bases aligning to TRBD2. The sample was PBMCs or T cells enriched from blood (not recorded which). This clonotype originated in a woman in her forties or fifties who had been exposed to COVID-19. In nucleotides, the CDR3 is TGTGCCAGCAGCTTCACCGGGACTAGCGGGGTGAATGAGCAGTTCTTC. Translation gives CASSFTGTSGVNEQFF. Looking up the rest from reference TRBV7-6 and TRBJ2-1 gives the full variable domain: GAGVSQSPRYKVTKRGQDVALRCDPISGHVSLYWYRQALGQGPEFLTYFNYEAQQDKSGLPNDRFSAERPEGSISTLTIQRTEQRDSAMYRCASSFTGTSGVNEQFFGPGTRLTVL.